This T cell receptor (beta chain) stems from a study of OX40 agonist ivuxolimab in advanced cancers. Study-wide background: The dose of intravenous ivuxolimab that patients received every 2 weeks ranged from 0.01 to 10 mg/kg.

This clone was recorded once. Its target is not known. Here immunoSEQ multiplex PCR was the method, and the copy in TCRdb shows in-frame clones only, minus some. The sample has some 80,000 clones, roughly 81% seen once; the top ten hold approximately 25%. V was clipped by 3 bases and J by 1 base, with 10 bases between them. CDR1 and CDR2 from the germline V gene are MNHEY and SMNVEV (reference sequence). This CDR3 comprises 14 residues. Notes on the study in general: More expanded clones were found, on average, in CD8+ than in CD4+ T cells.

Sequencing was performed on CD4+ or CD8+ T cells sorted from blood, taken in a trial of the OX40 agonist ivuxolimab. This receptor was taken from an adult with an advanced solid tumor such as melanoma, head and neck, liver or kidney cancer. The chain is built from TRBV27 and TRBJ2-7; weak D call: TRBD1 (6 bases). CDR3: CASSLGDISYEQYF. CDR3 in DNA: TGTGCCAGCAGTTTGGGGGACATTTCCTACGAGCAGTACTTC.